The 22 T cell receptor beta chains below come from one sample, sequenced in a study of OX40 agonist ivuxolimab in advanced cancers. Sequencing used immunoSEQ multiplex PCR; TCRdb keeps in-frame clones, though not all of them. Seen here are some 61,000 clones, 80% to 90% observed once, and the top ten hold less than 5.5%. Sequencing was performed on CD4+ or CD8+ T cells sorted from blood, taken in a trial of the OX40 agonist ivuxolimab. The receptors were gathered from an adult with an advanced solid tumor such as melanoma, head and neck, liver or kidney cancer.

The gene calls are TRBV15 and TRBJ1-4; 7 bases fit TRBD1. Germline V gene sequence: CDR1 LNHNV, CDR2 YYDKDF (reference sequence). Trimming at V came to 5 bases and at J to 7 bases, leaving 13 bases not matched to a gene. This CDR3 contains 16 residues. The CDR3, as DNA: TGTGCCACCAGCTCCCAACGACAGGGATGGAGTGAAAAACTGTTTTTT. Residues: CATSSQRQGWSEKLFF.

This clone was detected only once. The chain carries TRBV19 and TRBJ1-2; 7 nucleotides align to TRBD1. Germline V CDR1 and CDR2: LNHDA, SQIVND (reference sequence). The CDR3 sequence is 16 residues long. V trimming: 5 bases; J trimming: 3 bases; junction bases outside the gene matches: 12. CDR3: CASSPLTGSGDYGYTF. The CDR3 DNA sequence: TGTGCCAGTAGTCCTCTGACAGGGAGTGGTGACTATGGCTACACCTTC.

The chain links TRBV5-1 to TRBJ2-2; 12 bases match TRBD1. Germline V lookup: CDR1 SGHRS, CDR2 YFSETQ. The CDR3 spans 17 residues. After removal of 5 bases from V and 8 bases from J, the junction contained 13 bases not matched to a gene. The CDR3 nucleotides read TGCGCCAGCAGTGTATCCCCGGGACAGGGGGCTTCGGGGGAGCTGTTTTTT. Protein sequence: CASSVSPGQGASGELFF.

The CDR3 sequence is CASSATGNSPLHF. The DNA for the CDR3 is TGTGCCAGCAGCGCCACAGGGAATTCACCCCTCCACTTT. The rearrangement joins TRBV9 to TRBJ1-6, with D possibly being TRBD1 (6 bases). The V gene's germline CDR1 is SGDLS and CDR2 YYNGEE. There are 13 residues in the CDR3. Trimming shortened V by 3 bases and J by 7 bases, and 8 bases separated the two germline ends.

CDR3 sequence (DNA): TGTGCCAGCAGTTACGAGGGGACGGACTCCTACGAGCAGTACTTC. It specifies CASSYEGTDSYEQYF. The chain has TRBV6-5 and TRBJ2-7; TRBD1 or TRBD2 may be the D gene (5 bases each). The CDR3 extends over 15 amino acids. With 2 bases removed from V and 0 bases from J, the gap between germline ends came to 11 bases. Germline CDR1 MNHEY, CDR2 SVGAGI.

In its sample, this clone was seen once. The gene calls are TRBV6-1 and TRBJ2-5, with 10 bases fitting TRBD1. The germline CDR1 and CDR2 sequences are MNHNS and SASEGT. The CDR3 totals 15 residues. J lost 0 bases, V lost 7 bases, and 5 bases had no gene match. The CDR3: CASTRTGGYQETQYF. In DNA form, the CDR3 reads TGTGCCAGCACTAGGACAGGGGGTTACCAAGAGACCCAGTACTTC.

V gene TRBV27 combines with J gene TRBJ2-1; a weak D match, TRBD2 (5 bases). This CDR3 spans 16 amino acids. The germline gives CDR1 MNHEY, CDR2 SMNVEV (reference sequence). Trimming cost V 3 bases and J 1 base, with 13 bases left between them. CDR3 DNA: TGTGCCAGCAGTTTCCGGGGAGTGACTTCCTACAATGAGCAGTTCTTC. It specifies CASSFRGVTSYNEQFF.

This clone was observed once. The rearrangement joins TRBV11-2 to TRBJ2-1; D unclear. This CDR3 is 15 amino acids long. Germline V gene sequence: CDR1 SGHAT, CDR2 FQNNGV. V lost 1 base, J lost 0 bases, and 7 bases lay in between. The CDR3 bases are TGTGCCAGCAGCTTAGGCTCGTCCTCCTACAATGAGCAGTTCTTC. Protein sequence: CASSLGSSSYNEQFF. The variable domain in full, completed from reference TRBV11-2 and TRBJ2-1, reads EAGVAQSPRYKIIEKRQSVAFWCNPISGHATLYWYQQILGQGPKLLIQFQNNGVVDDSQLPKDRFSAERLKGVDSTLKIQPAKLEDSAVYLCASSLGSSSYNEQFFGPGTRLTVL.

The rearrangement uses TRBV13 and TRBJ2-3; 11 bases line up with TRBD2. This CDR3 region has 17 residues. Unmatched junction bases numbered 10, after V lost 4 bases and J lost 4 bases. Per the germline V gene, CDR1 is PRHDT and CDR2 is FYEKMQ (reference sequence). CDR3 DNA: TGTGCCAGCAGCTACCTTAGCGGGAGGGTTTATGCAGATACGCAGTATTTT. Translated: CASSYLSGRVYADTQYF.

The sample holds one count of this clone. This chain uses TRBV2 with TRBJ2-5; D might be TRBD2 (5 bases). Trimming left V 3 bases short and J 4 bases short, with 6 bases between. The CDR3 runs 12 residues. Germline V gene data show CDR1 as SNHLY and CDR2 as FYNNEI. The CDR3 region has the DNA TGTGCCAGCAGTGATCGGGGAGAGACCCAGTACTTC. Protein sequence: CASSDRGETQYF.

The chain has TRBV4-2 and TRBJ2-3; TRBD1 agrees at 8 bases. The CDR3 covers 14 residues. V lost 4 bases to trimming and J lost 9 bases; unmatched junction nucleotides: 9. Looked up from germline, CDR1 is LGHNA and CDR2 is YNFKEQ. The chain's CDR3 is CASSPGQALATQYF. In nucleotides, the CDR3 is TGTGCCAGCAGCCCGGGACAGGCCCTAGCCACGCAGTATTTT.

The chain carries TRBV4-2 and TRBJ2-2; D ambiguous. Deletions cut 4 bases from V and 1 base from J, with 7 bases between. Germline V gene sequence: CDR1 LGHNA, CDR2 YNFKEQ. The CDR3 covers 14 residues. CDR3 in DNA: TGTGCCAGCAGCCCGATTGAGAACACCGGGGAGCTGTTTTTT. It yields the protein CASSPIENTGELFF.

The chain links TRBV6-6 to TRBJ2-7; D may be TRBD1 (6 bases). The CDR3 runs to 15 residues. The V end was cut by 5 bases, the J end by 0 bases, with 14 bases between. Germline loops: CDR1 MNHNY, CDR2 SVGAGI (reference sequence). As DNA, the CDR3 is TGTGCCAGCAGTAGCAGGGGCCGGGGCTCCTACGAGCAGTACTTC. Translated, it gives CASSSRGRGSYEQYF.

This chain uses TRBV4-2 with TRBJ2-7; D possibly corresponds to TRBD1 (5 bases). Per germline, CDR1 LGHNA and CDR2 YNFKEQ. The V and J ends lost 2 bases and 3 bases respectively, with 5 bases between them. This CDR3 is built from 12 residues. Here the CDR3 reads CASSQRGYEQYF. In DNA, the CDR3 is TGTGCCAGCAGCCAAAGGGGCTACGAGCAGTACTTC.

The CDR3 region has the DNA TGTGCCAGCAGCCGACCGACAGGGTGGAACACTGAAGCTTTCTTT. Its protein is CASSRPTGWNTEAFF. This chain links TRBV28 with TRBJ1-1; 7 bases are shared with TRBD1. The germline V gene has CDR1 MDHEN and CDR2 SYDVKM. CDR3 length: 15 amino acids. V lost 6 bases, J lost 1 base, and 8 bases stayed unmatched.

This chain joins TRBV7-8 and TRBJ1-1; D is unclear. CDR1 SGHVS and CDR2 FQNEAQ come from the germline V gene. V was shortened by 2 bases and J by 1 base, with 14 bases between the two germline ends. The CDR3 has 16 amino acids. The DNA for the CDR3 is TGTGCCAGCAGCTTATTGGGTGGGCGGCAGAACACTGAAGCTTTCTTT. It yields the protein CASSLLGGRQNTEAFF.

The V and J genes are TRBV11-2 and TRBJ2-1, with 12 bases that match TRBD2. J lost 7 bases, V lost 0 bases, and 4 bases had no gene match. Germline CDR1 reads SGHAT; CDR2 reads FQNNGV. The CDR3 sequence is 16 residues long. The CDR3 loop is CASSLEWTSGANEQFF. The CDR3 region has the DNA TGTGCCAGCAGCTTAGAATGGACTAGCGGGGCTAATGAGCAGTTCTTC.

V is TRBV7-8 and J is TRBJ2-3; tentatively, D is TRBD2 (5 bases). Germline V gene lookup returns CDR1 SGHVS and CDR2 FQNEAQ. The CDR3 runs to 14 residues. The V gene lost 6 bases and the J gene lost 2 bases, with 12 bases spanning the gap. CDR3 region: CASSLPGFTDTQYF. The CDR3 DNA sequence: TGTGCCAGCAGTTTACCGGGATTCACAGATACGCAGTATTTT.

The chain combines TRBV10-3 with TRBJ2-7, with a weak D call TRBD1 (5 bases). CDR3 size: 13 residues. The ends were cut back, 6 bases at V and 6 bases at J, with 15 bases in the middle. The germline V gene encodes CDR1 ENHRY and CDR2 SYGVKD. CDR3 amino acids: CAIREQELGEQYF. In DNA form, the CDR3 reads TGTGCCATCAGGGAACAGGAGTTGGGCGAGCAGTACTTC.

The chain employs TRBV9 and TRBJ2-7; weak D call: TRBD2 (6 bases). Trimming took 1 base from V and 11 from J, leaving 16 bases between them. The germline CDR1 and CDR2 sequences are SGDLS and YYNGEE. CDR3 size: 13 residues. The CDR3 sequence: CASSVRDGGVKYF. The CDR3 coding sequence is TGTGCCAGCAGCGTAAGGGACGGAGGGGTGAAGTACTTC.

V and J are TRBV9 and TRBJ1-3; D might be TRBD1 (5 bases). The CDR3 is made up of 16 amino acids. Trimming left V 3 bases short and J 7 bases short, with 20 bases between. Germline CDR1 SGDLS, CDR2 YYNGEE. The CDR3 region is CASSGKGSYIMNTIYF. In DNA form, the CDR3 reads TGTGCCAGCAGCGGAAAGGGGAGTTATATCATGAACACCATATATTTT.

This chain uses TRBV4-3 with TRBJ2-1; the match to TRBD2 covers 14 bases. Per the germline V gene, CDR1 is LGHNA and CDR2 is YSLEER. The length of the CDR3 is 17 residues. The V gene end was trimmed by 2 bases and the J gene end by 9 bases; junction bases not matched to a gene: 9. The CDR3 loop is CASSQREGLAGVGEQFF. The CDR3 DNA reads as TGCGCCAGCAGCCAACGAGAGGGACTAGCGGGAGTTGGTGAGCAGTTCTTC.